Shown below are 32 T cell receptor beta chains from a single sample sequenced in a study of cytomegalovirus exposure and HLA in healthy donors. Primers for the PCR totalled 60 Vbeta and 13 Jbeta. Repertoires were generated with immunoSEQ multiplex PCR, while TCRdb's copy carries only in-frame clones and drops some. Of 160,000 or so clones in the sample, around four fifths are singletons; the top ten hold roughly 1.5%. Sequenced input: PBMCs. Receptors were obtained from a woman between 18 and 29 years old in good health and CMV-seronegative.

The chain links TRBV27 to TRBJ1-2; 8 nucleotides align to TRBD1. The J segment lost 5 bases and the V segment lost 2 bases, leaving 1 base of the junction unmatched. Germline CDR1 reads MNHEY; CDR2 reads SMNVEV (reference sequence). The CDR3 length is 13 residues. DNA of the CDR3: TGTGCCAGCAGTTTAAGGACAGGGTATGGCTACACCTTC. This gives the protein CASSLRTGYGYTF.

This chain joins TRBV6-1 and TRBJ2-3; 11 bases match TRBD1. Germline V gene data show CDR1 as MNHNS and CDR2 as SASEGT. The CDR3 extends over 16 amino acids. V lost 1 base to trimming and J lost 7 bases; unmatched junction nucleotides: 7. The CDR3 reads CASSEGGTGGRNTQYF. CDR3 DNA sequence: TGTGCCAGCAGTGAAGGAGGGACAGGGGGTCGGAATACGCAGTATTTT.

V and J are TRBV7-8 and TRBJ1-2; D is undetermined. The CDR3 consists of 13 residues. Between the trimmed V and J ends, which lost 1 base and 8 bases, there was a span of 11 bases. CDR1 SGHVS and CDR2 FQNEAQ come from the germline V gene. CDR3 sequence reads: CASSLGGTEGYTF. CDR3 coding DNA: TGTGCCAGCAGCTTAGGAGGAACGGAAGGCTACACCTTC. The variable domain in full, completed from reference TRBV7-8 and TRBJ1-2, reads GAGVSQSPRYKVAKRGQDVALRCDPISGHVSLFWYQQALGQGPEFLTYFQNEAQLDKSGLPSDRFFAERPEGSVSTLKIQRTQQEDSAVYLCASSLGGTEGYTFGSGTRLTVV.

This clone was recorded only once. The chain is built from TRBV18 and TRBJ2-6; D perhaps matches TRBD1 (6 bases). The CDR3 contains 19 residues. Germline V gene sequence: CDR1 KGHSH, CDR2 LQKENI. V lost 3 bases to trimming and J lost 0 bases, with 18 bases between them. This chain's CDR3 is CASSPRNRDIRSGANVLTF. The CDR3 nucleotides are TGTGCCAGCTCACCTCGTAACCGGGACATTCGCTCTGGGGCCAACGTCCTGACTTTC.

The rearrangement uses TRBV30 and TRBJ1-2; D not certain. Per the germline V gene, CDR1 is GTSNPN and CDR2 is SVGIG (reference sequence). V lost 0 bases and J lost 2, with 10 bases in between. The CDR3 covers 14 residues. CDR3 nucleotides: TGTGCCTGGAGTGTACCACAGCCGAACTATGGCTACACCTTC. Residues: CAWSVPQPNYGYTF.

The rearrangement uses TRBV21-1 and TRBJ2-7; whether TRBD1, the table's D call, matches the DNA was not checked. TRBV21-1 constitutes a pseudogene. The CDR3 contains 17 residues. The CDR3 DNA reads TGTGCCAGCAGCAAAGAGCTTAGGCGGGACAGTGACTACGAGCAGTACTTC. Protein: CASSKELRRDSDYEQYF.

CDR3 protein: CASRSDYGYTF. The CDR3 DNA reads TGTGCCAGCAGATCCGACTATGGCTACACCTTC. V usage is TRBV28 and J usage is TRBJ1-2; the D is unclear. This CDR3 is 11 amino acids long. CDR1 is MDHEN, CDR2 SYDVKM, per germline. Trimming left V 6 bases short and J 3 bases short, with 5 bases between.

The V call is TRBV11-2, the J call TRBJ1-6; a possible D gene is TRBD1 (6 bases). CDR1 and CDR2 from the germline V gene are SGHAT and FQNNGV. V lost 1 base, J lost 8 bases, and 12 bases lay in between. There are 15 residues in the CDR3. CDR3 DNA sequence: TGTGCCAGCAGCTTAGGACCAGGGACATATTCACCCCTCCACTTT. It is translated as CASSLGPGTYSPLHF.

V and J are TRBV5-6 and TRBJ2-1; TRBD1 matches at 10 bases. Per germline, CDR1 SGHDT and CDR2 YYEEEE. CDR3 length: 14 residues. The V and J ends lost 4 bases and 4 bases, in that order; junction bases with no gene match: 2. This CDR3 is CASSGTGEYNEQFF. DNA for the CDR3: TGTGCCAGCAGCGGGACAGGGGAATACAATGAGCAGTTCTTC.

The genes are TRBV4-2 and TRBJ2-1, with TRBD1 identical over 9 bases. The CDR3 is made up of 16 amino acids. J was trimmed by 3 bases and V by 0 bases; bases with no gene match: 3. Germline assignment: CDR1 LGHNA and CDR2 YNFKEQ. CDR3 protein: CASSQERDRVYNEQFF. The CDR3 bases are TGTGCCAGCAGCCAAGAGAGGGACAGGGTCTACAATGAGCAGTTCTTC.

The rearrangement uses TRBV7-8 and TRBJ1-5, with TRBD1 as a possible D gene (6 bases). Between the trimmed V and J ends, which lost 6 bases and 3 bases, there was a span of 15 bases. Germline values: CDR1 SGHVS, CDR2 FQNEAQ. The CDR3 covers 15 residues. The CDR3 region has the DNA TGTGCCAGCAGTCTTCTTCAGGGGCCCAATCAGCCCCAGCATTTT. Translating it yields CASSLLQGPNQPQHF.

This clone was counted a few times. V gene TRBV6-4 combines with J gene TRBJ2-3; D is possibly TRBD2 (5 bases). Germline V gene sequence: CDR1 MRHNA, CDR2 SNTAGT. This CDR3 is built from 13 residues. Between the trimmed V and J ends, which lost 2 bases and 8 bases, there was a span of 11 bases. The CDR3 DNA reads TGTGCCAGCAGTGACGGGGAGAGGACTACGCAGTATTTT. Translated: CASSDGERTTQYF.

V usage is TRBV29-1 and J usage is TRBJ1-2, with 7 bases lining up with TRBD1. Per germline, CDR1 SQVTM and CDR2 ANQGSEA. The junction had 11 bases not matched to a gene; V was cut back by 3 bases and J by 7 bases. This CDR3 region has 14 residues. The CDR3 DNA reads TGCAGCGTTGAGGACAGGTCGATGTACGGTGGCTACACCTTC. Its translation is CSVEDRSMYGGYTF.

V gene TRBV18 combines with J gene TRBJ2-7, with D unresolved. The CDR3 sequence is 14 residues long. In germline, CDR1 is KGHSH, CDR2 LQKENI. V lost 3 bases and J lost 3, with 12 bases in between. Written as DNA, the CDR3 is TGTGCCAGCTCACCGACGACCCAGGTCTACGAGCAGTACTTC. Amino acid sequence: CASSPTTQVYEQYF. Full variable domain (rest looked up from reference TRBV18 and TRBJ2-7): NAGVMQNPRHLVRRRGQEARLRCSPMKGHSHVYWYRQLPEEGLKFMVYLQKENIIDESGMPKERFSAEFPKEGPSILRIQQVVRGDSAAYFCASSPTTQVYEQYFGPGTRLTVT.

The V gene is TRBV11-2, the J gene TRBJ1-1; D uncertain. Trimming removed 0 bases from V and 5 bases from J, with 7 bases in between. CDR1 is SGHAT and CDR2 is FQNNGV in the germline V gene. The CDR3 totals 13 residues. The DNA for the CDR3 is TGTGCCAGCAGCTTAGATACGGGAACTGAAGCTTTCTTT. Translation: CASSLDTGTEAFF.

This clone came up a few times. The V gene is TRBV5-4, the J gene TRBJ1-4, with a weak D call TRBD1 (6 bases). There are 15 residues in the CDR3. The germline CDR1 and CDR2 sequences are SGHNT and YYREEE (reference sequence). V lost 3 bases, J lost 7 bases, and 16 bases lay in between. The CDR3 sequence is CASSSTDSGVEKLFF. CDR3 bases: TGTGCCAGCAGCTCGACGGACAGCGGAGTTGAAAAACTGTTTTTT.

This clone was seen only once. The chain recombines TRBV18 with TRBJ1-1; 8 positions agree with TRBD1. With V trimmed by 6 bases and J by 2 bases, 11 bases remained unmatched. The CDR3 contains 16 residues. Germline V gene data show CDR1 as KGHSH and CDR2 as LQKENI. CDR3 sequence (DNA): TGTGCCAGCTCTGACAGGGGTCTTTCCTCTAACACTGAAGCTTTCTTT. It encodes CASSDRGLSSNTEAFF. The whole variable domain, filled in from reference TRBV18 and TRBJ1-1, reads NAGVMQNPRHLVRRRGQEARLRCSPMKGHSHVYWYRQLPEEGLKFMVYLQKENIIDESGMPKERFSAEFPKEGPSILRIQQVVRGDSAAYFCASSDRGLSSNTEAFFGQGTRLTVV.

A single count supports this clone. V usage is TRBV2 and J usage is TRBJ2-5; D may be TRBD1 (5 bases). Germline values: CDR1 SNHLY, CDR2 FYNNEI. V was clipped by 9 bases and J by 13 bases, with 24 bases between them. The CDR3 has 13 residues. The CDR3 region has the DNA TGTGCCAGTAGTTCCCAACGGCAAGGGGAACGGTACTTC. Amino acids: CASSSQRQGERYF.

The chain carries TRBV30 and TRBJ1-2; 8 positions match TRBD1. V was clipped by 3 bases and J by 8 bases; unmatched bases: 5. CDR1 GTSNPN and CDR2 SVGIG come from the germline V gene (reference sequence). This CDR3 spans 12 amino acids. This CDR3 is CAWSGTGGGYTF. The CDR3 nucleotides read TGTGCCTGGAGCGGCACAGGGGGAGGCTACACCTTC.

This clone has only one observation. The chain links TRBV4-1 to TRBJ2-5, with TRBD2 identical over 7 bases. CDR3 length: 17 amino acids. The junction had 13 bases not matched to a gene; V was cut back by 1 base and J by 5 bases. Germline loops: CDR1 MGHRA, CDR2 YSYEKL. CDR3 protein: CASSQVGLGRGIETQYF. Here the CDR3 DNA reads TGCGCCAGCAGCCAAGTGGGTTTGGGGCGGGGGATTGAGACCCAGTACTTC.

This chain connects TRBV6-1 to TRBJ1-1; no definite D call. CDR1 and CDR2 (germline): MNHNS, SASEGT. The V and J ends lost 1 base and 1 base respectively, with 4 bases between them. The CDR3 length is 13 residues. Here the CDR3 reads CASSEDWNTEAFF. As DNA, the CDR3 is TGTGCCAGCAGTGAAGACTGGAACACTGAAGCTTTCTTT.

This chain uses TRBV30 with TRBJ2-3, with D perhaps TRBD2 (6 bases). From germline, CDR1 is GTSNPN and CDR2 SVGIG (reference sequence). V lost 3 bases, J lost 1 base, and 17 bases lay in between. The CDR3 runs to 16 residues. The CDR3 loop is CAWSPTWTTRTDTQYF. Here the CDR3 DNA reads TGTGCCTGGAGCCCGACCTGGACTACCCGCACAGATACGCAGTATTTT. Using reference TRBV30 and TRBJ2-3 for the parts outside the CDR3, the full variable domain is SQTIHQWPATLVQPVGSPLSLECTVEGTSNPNLYWYRQAAGRGLQLLFYSVGIGQISSEVPQNLSASRPQDRQFILSSKKLLLSDSGFYLCAWSPTWTTRTDTQYFGPGTRLTVL.

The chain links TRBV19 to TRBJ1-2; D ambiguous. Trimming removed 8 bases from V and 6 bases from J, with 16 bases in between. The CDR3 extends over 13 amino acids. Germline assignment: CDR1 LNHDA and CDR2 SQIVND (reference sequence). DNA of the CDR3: TGTGCCAGTCGCCTCATCCGCGAGAATGGCTACACCTTC. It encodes CASRLIRENGYTF.

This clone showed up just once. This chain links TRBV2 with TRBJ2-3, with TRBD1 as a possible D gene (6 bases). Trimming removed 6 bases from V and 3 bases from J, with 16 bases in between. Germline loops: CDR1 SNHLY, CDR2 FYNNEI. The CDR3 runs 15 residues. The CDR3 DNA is TGTGCCAGCAGCAAAGAACAGGGCGTAACAGATACGCAGTATTTT. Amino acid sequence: CASSKEQGVTDTQYF.

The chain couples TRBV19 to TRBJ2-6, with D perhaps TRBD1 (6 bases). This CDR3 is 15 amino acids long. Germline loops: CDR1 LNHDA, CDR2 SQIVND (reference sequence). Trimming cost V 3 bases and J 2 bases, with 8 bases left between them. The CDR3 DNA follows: TGTGCCAGTAGTATGCCAGGGGCTGGGGCCAACGTCCTGACTTTC. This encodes CASSMPGAGANVLTF.

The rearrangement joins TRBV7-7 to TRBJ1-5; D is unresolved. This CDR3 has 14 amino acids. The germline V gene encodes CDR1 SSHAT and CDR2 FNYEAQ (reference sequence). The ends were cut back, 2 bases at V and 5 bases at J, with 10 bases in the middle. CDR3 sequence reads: CASSLFGSDQPQHF. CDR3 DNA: TGTGCCAGCAGCTTATTTGGGAGCGATCAGCCCCAGCATTTT.

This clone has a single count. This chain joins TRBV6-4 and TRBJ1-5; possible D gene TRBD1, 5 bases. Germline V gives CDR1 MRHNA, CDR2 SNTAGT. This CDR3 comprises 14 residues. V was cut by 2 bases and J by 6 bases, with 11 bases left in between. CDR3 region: CASSDRGGFQPQHF. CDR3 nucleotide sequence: TGTGCCAGCAGTGACAGGGGTGGTTTTCAGCCCCAGCATTTT.

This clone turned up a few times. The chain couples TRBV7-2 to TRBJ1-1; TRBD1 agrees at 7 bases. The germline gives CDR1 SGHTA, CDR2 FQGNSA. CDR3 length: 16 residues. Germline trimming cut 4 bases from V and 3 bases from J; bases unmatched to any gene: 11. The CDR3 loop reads CASSSHRGRGDTEAFF. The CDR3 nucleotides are TGTGCCAGCAGCTCCCACAGGGGCCGAGGGGACACTGAAGCTTTCTTT.

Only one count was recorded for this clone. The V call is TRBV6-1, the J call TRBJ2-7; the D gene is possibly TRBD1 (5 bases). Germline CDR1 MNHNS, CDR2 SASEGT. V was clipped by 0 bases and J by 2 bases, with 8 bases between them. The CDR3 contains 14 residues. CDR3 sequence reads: CASSEAPRAYEQYF. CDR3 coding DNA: TGTGCCAGCAGTGAAGCCCCCAGGGCCTACGAGCAGTACTTC.

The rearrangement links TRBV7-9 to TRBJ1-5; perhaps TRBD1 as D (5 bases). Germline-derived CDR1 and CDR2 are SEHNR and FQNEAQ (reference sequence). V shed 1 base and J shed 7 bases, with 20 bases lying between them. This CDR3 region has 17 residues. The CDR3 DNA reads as TGTGCCAGCAGCTTAGAAAGGGGCAAAGTGGGGCGGCAGCCCCAGCATTTT. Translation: CASSLERGKVGRQPQHF.

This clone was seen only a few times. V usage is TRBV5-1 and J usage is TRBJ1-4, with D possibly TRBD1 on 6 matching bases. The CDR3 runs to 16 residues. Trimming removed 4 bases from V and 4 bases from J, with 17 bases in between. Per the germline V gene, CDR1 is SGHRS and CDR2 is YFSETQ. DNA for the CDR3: TGCGCCAGCAGCAGACTAACAGGGTACCGTAATGAAAAACTGTTTTTT. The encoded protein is CASSRLTGYRNEKLFF.

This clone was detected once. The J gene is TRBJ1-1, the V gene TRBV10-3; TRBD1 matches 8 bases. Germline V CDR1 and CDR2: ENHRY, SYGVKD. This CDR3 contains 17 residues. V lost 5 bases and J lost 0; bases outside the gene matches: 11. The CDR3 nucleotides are TGTGCCATCAGTCAAGGACAGGGCGCCTATTTGAACACTGAAGCTTTCTTT. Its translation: CAISQGQGAYLNTEAFF.